The entry below describes one TCR beta chain. These data belong to a study of T cell changes during pregnancy in multiple sclerosis. Only in-frame clones appear in the TCRdb table, and some are missing; sequencing was by immunoSEQ multiplex PCR. The table records about 75,000 clones, about 94% of them present only once. The specimen comprised CD4+ T cells from peripheral blood mononuclear cells, sampled after pregnancy. The TCR comes from a female donor with multiple sclerosis, enrolled in a pregnancy study.

This chain's CDR3 is CASSVLLRDRGETQYF. As DNA, the CDR3 is TGTGCCAGCAGTGTCCTCCTCCGGGACAGGGGTGAGACCCAGTACTTC. This chain joins TRBV28 and TRBJ2-5, with 10 bases lining up with TRBD1. J was trimmed by 5 bases and V by 5 bases; bases with no gene match: 11. In germline, CDR1 is MDHEN, CDR2 SYDVKM. The CDR3 spans 16 residues. Looking up the rest from reference TRBV28 and TRBJ2-5 gives the full variable domain: DVKVTQSSRYLVKRTGEKVFLECVQDMDHENMFWYRQDPGLGLRLIYFSYDVKMKEKGDIPEGYSVSREKKERFSLILESASTNQTSMYLCASSVLLRDRGETQYFGPGTRLLVL.